The present T cell receptor beta chain was sequenced within a study of cytomegalovirus exposure and HLA in healthy donors. Study results and limitations: Later work found most CMV-associated TCR beta chains apparently HLA-restricted.

Regarding this clone: The antigen is undetermined. Its ends do not fully match the called genes, so a read error is possible.

Researchers ran the PCR with 60 Vbeta and 13 Jbeta primers. The data were produced by immunoSEQ multiplex PCR, yet TCRdb's version contains in-frame clones alone and is incomplete. The sample lists approximately 100,000 clones, over 65% occurring once. Donors likely had unrecorded immune exposures despite being nominally healthy when sampled. Germline values: CDR1 SGHRS, CDR2 YFSETQ. There are 14 residues in the CDR3. The chain links TRBV5-1 to TRBJ2-5; D may be TRBD1 (7 bases). The sequenced material came from PBMCs. The sequence derives from a man aged 55 to 70 in good health and CMV-seropositive. This CDR3 is CASSPGGLGEAQYF. CDR3 DNA: TGCGCCAGCAGCCCAGGGGGGCTAGGAGAGGCCCAGTACTTC.